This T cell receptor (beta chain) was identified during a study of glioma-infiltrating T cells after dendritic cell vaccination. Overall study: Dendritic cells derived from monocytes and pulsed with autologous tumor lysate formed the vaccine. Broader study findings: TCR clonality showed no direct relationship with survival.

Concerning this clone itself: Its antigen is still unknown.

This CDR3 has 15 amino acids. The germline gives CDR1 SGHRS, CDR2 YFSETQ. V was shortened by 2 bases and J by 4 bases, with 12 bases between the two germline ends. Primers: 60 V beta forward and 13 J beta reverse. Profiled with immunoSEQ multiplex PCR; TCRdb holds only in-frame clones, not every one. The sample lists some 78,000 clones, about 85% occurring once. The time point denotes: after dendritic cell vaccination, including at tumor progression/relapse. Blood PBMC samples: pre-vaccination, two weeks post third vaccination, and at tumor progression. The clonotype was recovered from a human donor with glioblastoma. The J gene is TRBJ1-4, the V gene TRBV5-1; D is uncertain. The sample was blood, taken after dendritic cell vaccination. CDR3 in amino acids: CASSLIPASNEKLFF. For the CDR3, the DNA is TGCGCCAGCAGCTTAATTCCAGCGAGTAATGAAAAACTGTTTTTT.